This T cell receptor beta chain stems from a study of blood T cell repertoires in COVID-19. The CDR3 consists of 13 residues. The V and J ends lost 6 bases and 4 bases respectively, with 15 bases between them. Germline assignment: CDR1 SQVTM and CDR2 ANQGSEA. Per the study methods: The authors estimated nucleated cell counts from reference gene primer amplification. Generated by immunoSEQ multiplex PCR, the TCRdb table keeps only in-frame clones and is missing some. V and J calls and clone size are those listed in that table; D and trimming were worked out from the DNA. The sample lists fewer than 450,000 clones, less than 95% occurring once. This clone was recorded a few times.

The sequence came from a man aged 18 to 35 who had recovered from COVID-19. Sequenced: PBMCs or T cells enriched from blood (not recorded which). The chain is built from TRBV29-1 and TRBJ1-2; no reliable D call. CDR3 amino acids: CSVPSREGYGYTF. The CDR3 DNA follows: TGCAGCGTCCCTTCGCGGGAGGGCTATGGCTACACCTTC.